This T cell receptor (beta chain) is from a study of cytomegalovirus exposure and HLA in healthy donors. General study findings and limits: The classifier was said to identify cytomegalovirus status with high specificity and sensitivity.

13 Jbeta primers and 60 Vbeta primers were used for the PCR. The method was immunoSEQ multiplex PCR; TCRdb's version includes in-frame clones alone and lacks a portion of them. In the table there are 50,000 to 60,000 clones, 73% of which are singletons. Trimming at V came to 3 bases and at J to 0 bases, leaving 5 bases not matched to a gene. CDR1 is SEHNR and CDR2 is FQNEAQ in the germline V gene (reference sequence). This CDR3 comprises 15 residues. For this clone: Its cognate antigen is unknown.

The receptor comes from a young man in good health and CMV-seronegative. Sequenced input: PBMCs. The chain is built from TRBV7-9 and TRBJ2-7; 7 positions agree with TRBD1. The DNA of the CDR3 is TGTGCCAGCAGCTTCGAGGACAGGAACTCCTACGAGCAGTACTTC. Residues: CASSFEDRNSYEQYF. Combining the CDR3 with reference TRBV7-9 and TRBJ2-7 gives the whole variable domain DTGVSQNPRHKITKRGQNVTFRCDPISEHNRLYWYRQTLGQGPEFLTYFQNEAQLEKSRLLSDRFSAERPKGSFSTLEIQRTEQGDSAMYLCASSFEDRNSYEQYFGPGTRLTVT.